The 22 T cell receptor beta chains given below trace back to one sample, sequenced in a study of identical twins. TCRdb re-called the 5' RACE reads with MiXCR, one entry per CDR3 protein. The sample records some 500,000 distinct CDR3 sequences, roughly 9.5% being singletons. These data also featured in a second study, about yellow fever vaccine responses in identical twins.

Sequencing input: PBMCs. Receptor source: a woman aged 18-35 years in good health.

This clonotype was seen ten or more times. The genes are TRBV20-1 and TRBJ2-1; 14 bases are shared with TRBD2. This CDR3 is built from 17 residues. In germline, CDR1 is DFQATT, CDR2 SNEGSKA (reference sequence). J was trimmed by 1 base and V by 4 bases; bases with no gene match: 6. In nucleotides, the CDR3 is TGCAGTGCTACCCGACTAGCGGGAGGGTCTTCCTACAATGAGCAGTTCTTC. It translates to CSATRLAGGSSYNEQFF.

This clonotype was seen more than once but under ten times. The chain recombines TRBV12-3 or TRBV12-4 with TRBJ2-3, with 8 bases fitting TRBD1. This CDR3 spans 15 amino acids. With V trimmed by 7 bases and J by 4 bases, 10 bases remained unmatched. The CDR3 nucleotides read TGTGCCAGCAAACGGAATGACAGGGGTGCAGATACGCAGTATTTT. Its protein product is CASKRNDRGADTQYF.

This clonotype was observed a handful of times. J is TRBJ2-7 and V is TRBV5-1, with 10 bases lining up with TRBD1. Germline V gene lookup returns CDR1 SGHRS and CDR2 YFSETQ. V was pared by 5 bases and J by 2 bases, with 7 bases of the junction left unmatched. The CDR3 runs to 15 residues. The CDR3 is CASSPGQGFPYEQYF. The CDR3 DNA reads as TGCGCCAGCAGTCCGGGACAGGGGTTTCCCTACGAGCAGTACTTC.

This clonotype was counted a few times. The genes are TRBV21-1 and TRBJ2-5; TRBD1 reflects the table's D call only, with no check against the DNA. TRBV21-1 is tagged as a pseudogene. This CDR3 region has 12 residues. CDR3 protein: CASSGGPKSQYF. The CDR3 nucleotides are TGTGCCAGCAGCGGGGGGCCGAAGTCCCAGTACTTC.

This clonotype was found a few times. This chain uses TRBV29-1 with TRBJ1-2; 12 positions match TRBD1. The length of the CDR3 is 13 residues. After removal of 6 bases from V and 6 bases from J, the junction contained 5 bases not matched to a gene. The germline V gene encodes CDR1 SQVTM and CDR2 ANQGSEA. For the CDR3, the DNA is TGCAGCGTGAGGGGACAGGGGGCGAATGGCTACACCTTC. It specifies CSVRGQGANGYTF.

This clonotype appeared a few times. The rearrangement uses TRBV28 and TRBJ2-3, with 8 bases matching TRBD1. The CDR3 is 16 amino acids. Trimming took 5 bases from V and 4 from J; bases not matched to a gene: 11. Germline V gene lookup returns CDR1 MDHEN and CDR2 SYDVKM. CDR3 nucleotide sequence: TGTGCCAGCAGTCCCCCCGGGACAGGAAGATCAGATACGCAGTATTTT. Translated, it gives CASSPPGTGRSDTQYF.

This clonotype was observed at least ten times. This chain joins TRBV6-2 or TRBV6-3 and TRBJ2-1; 7 bases are shared with TRBD2. The V and J ends lost 5 bases and 0 bases, in that order; junction bases with no gene match: 4. The CDR3 totals 15 residues. Germline values: CDR1 MNHEY, CDR2 SVGEGT. The CDR3 protein is CASSLADPSYNEQFF. Written as DNA, the CDR3 is TGTGCCAGCAGTCTAGCGGACCCCTCCTACAATGAGCAGTTCTTC.

The chain is built from TRBV5-5 and TRBJ1-5; D is unresolved. Germline CDR1 and CDR2: SGHKS and YYEKEE (reference sequence). This CDR3 contains 15 residues. Trimming stripped 0 bases from V and 7 bases from J, with 14 bases between. The CDR3 here is CASSLGPGPSQPQHF. The CDR3, as DNA: TGTGCCAGCAGCTTGGGCCCAGGTCCAAGCCAGCCCCAGCATTTT.

The chain recombines TRBV11-2 with TRBJ2-1; 9 positions match TRBD2. Trimming at V came to 5 bases and at J to 10 bases, leaving 9 bases not matched to a gene. Germline loops: CDR1 SGHAT, CDR2 FQNNGV. The CDR3 has 14 amino acids. CDR3 loop: CASSPQLLAGEQFF. The CDR3 region has the DNA TGTGCCAGCAGCCCCCAACTTCTAGCGGGGGAGCAGTTCTTC.

This clonotype was detected many times. This chain joins TRBV6-4 and TRBJ2-3; 9 bases fit TRBD1. The CDR3 has 14 residues. From germline, CDR1 is MRHNA and CDR2 SNTAGT. The junction had 6 bases not matched to a gene; V was cut back by 11 bases and J by 0 bases. The CDR3 DNA reads as TGTGCCTCCCGGACAGGGGTGAGCACAGATACGCAGTATTTT. Its protein product is CASRTGVSTDTQYF.

This clonotype appeared many times. The rearrangement joins TRBV12-3 or TRBV12-4 to TRBJ2-5; 10 positions agree with TRBD1. Losses at the gene ends were 6 bases for V and 2 bases for J; bases not matched to a gene: 6. The CDR3 has 15 residues. CDR3 DNA: TGTGCCAGCAGCCCGGACAGGGGGTTACAAGAGACCCAGTACTTC. Translated, it gives CASSPDRGLQETQYF.

In this sample, this clonotype turned up many times. The genes are TRBV20-1 and TRBJ2-1; 9 nucleotides agree with TRBD2. Germline CDR1 and CDR2: DFQATT and SNEGSKA (reference sequence). Trimming cost V 3 bases and J 1 base; bases outside gene matches: 13. The CDR3 sequence is 18 residues long. For the CDR3, the DNA is TGCAGTGCTAGCTATTTAGCTAGCGGGGCCCTATCCTACAATGAGCAGTTCTTC. Its protein product is CSASYLASGALSYNEQFF.

The V call is TRBV5-1, the J call TRBJ2-1; 8 bases are shared with TRBD2. CDR3 length equals 15 residues. CDR1 is SGHRS, CDR2 YFSETQ, per germline. V dropped 0 bases and J dropped 3; count of bases not matched to a gene: 2. CDR3 DNA: TGCGCCAGCAGCTTGGCAGCGGGGGACTACAATGAGCAGTTCTTC. Encoded protein: CASSLAAGDYNEQFF.

The chain employs TRBV3-1 and TRBJ2-5; 8 nucleotides agree with TRBD2. Looked up from germline, CDR1 is LGHDT and CDR2 is YNNKEL (reference sequence). The CDR3 is 16 amino acids. V lost 2 bases to trimming and J lost 1 base; unmatched junction nucleotides: 6. DNA for the CDR3: TGTGCCAGCAGCCAACGGAAGCTAGCGGGCCAAGAGACCCAGTACTTC. The encoded protein is CASSQRKLAGQETQYF.

V usage is TRBV12-3 or TRBV12-4 and J usage is TRBJ2-3, with 11 bases aligning to TRBD2. The CDR3 runs 17 residues. The ends lost 5 bases at V and 0 bases at J; junction bases unmatched: 7. The CDR3 loop is CASSNSGRGISTDTQYF. The CDR3 nucleotides read TGTGCCAGCAGTAATAGCGGGAGGGGTATTAGCACAGATACGCAGTATTTT.

The V and J genes are TRBV11-2 and TRBJ2-1; TRBD2 matches at 8 bases. Germline CDR1 SGHAT, CDR2 FQNNGV. V gave up 5 bases and J gave up 7 bases; unmatched junction bases: 10. The CDR3 spans 15 residues. The CDR3 DNA is TGTGCCAGCAGCCAGGGAGCGGGGGAGCGGAATGAGCAGTTCTTC. The encoded protein is CASSQGAGERNEQFF.

This chain connects TRBV19 to TRBJ2-4; 8 bases fit TRBD1. The CDR3 extends over 16 amino acids. V trimming: 6 bases; J trimming: 0 bases; junction bases outside the gene matches: 7. CDR1 is LNHDA and CDR2 is SQIVND in the germline V gene (reference sequence). CDR3 sequence: CASSATGTGAKNIQYF. CDR3 coding DNA: TGTGCCAGTAGCGCTACCGGGACAGGAGCCAAAAACATTCAGTACTTC.

The chain recombines TRBV28 with TRBJ2-7; 7 bases are shared with TRBD1. The germline gives CDR1 MDHEN, CDR2 SYDVKM. This CDR3 is 15 amino acids long. V gave up 5 bases and J gave up 3 bases; unmatched junction bases: 10. The CDR3 loop reads CASSLSGTDRYEQYF. CDR3 nucleotides: TGTGCCAGCAGTCTCTCCGGGACAGACCGCTACGAGCAGTACTTC.

This clonotype was found many times. This chain joins TRBV9 and TRBJ1-3, with no clear D. The V and J ends lost 0 bases and 1 base respectively, with 8 bases between them. Germline loops: CDR1 SGDLS, CDR2 YYNGEE. This CDR3 region has 15 residues. This chain's CDR3 is CASSVDEGSGNTIYF. CDR3 in DNA: TGTGCCAGCAGCGTAGATGAAGGTTCTGGAAACACCATATATTTT.

This clonotype was recorded at least ten times. This chain links TRBV5-1 with TRBJ2-7; TRBD1 aligns across 7 bases. Germline-derived CDR1 and CDR2 are SGHRS and YFSETQ. This CDR3 is 14 amino acids long. Trimming took 3 bases from V and 3 from J; bases not matched to a gene: 6. Written as DNA, the CDR3 is TGCGCCAGCAGCTACTCACGGACAGGCTACGAGCAGTACTTC. Translating it yields CASSYSRTGYEQYF.

The sample holds many counts of this clonotype. This chain connects TRBV12-3 or TRBV12-4 to TRBJ2-1; D is unclear. The V and J ends lost 3 bases and 6 bases respectively, with 9 bases between them. The CDR3 contains 13 residues. CDR3 DNA: TGTGCCAGCAGTTTGGCCAGGCGCAATGAGCAGTTCTTC. This encodes CASSLARRNEQFF.

This clonotype was picked up many times. The J gene is TRBJ2-5, the V gene TRBV6-5; D remains ambiguous. Per the germline V gene, CDR1 is MNHEY and CDR2 is SVGAGI. Trimming took off 2 bases at V and 2 bases at J, with 9 bases between the two ends. This CDR3 is 14 amino acids long. The CDR3 DNA reads TGTGCCAGCAGTTACGGGGTCGGGCAAGAGACCCAGTACTTC. Amino acid sequence: CASSYGVGQETQYF.